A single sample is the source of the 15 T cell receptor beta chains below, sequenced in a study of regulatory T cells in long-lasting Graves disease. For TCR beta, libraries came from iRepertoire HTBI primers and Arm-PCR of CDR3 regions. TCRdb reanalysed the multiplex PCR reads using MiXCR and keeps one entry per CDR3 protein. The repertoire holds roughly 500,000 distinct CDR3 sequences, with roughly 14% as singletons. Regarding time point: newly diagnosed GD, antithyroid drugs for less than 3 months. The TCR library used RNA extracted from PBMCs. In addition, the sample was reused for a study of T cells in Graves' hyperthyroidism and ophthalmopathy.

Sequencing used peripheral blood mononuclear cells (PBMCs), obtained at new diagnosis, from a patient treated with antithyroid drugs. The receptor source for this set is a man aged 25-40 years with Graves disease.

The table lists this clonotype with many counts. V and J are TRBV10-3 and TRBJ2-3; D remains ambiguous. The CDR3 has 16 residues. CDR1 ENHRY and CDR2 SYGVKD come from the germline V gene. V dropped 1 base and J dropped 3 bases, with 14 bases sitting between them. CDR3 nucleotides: TGTGCCATCAGTGAGTATAGGGAAGGCGATACAGATACGCAGTATTTT. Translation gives CAISEYREGDTDTQYF.

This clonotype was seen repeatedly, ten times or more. The chain's CDR3 is CASSLNFDRSYEQYF. In DNA, the CDR3 is TGCGCCAGCAGCTTGAACTTTGATCGCTCCTACGAGCAGTACTTC. The chain links TRBV5-1 to TRBJ2-7; the D is unclear. Germline lookup yields CDR1 SGHRS and CDR2 YFSETQ. The CDR3 runs 15 residues. V lost 1 base, J lost 0 bases, and 11 bases lay in between.

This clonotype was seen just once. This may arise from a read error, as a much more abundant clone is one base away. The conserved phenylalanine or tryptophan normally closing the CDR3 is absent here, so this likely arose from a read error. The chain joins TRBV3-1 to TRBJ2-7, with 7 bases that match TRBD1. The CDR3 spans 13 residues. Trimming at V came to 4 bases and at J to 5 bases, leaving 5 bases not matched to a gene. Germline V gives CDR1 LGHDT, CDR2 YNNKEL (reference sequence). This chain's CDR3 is CASSLGQVNEQYL. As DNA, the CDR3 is TGTGCCAGCAGCCTCGGACAGGTCAACGAGCAGTACTTA.

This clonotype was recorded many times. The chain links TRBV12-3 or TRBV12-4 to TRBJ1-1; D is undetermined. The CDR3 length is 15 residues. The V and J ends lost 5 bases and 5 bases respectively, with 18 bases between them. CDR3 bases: TGTGCCAGCAGTCCCCGGGGAAGGGCTGGGACTGAAGCTTTCTTT. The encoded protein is CASSPRGRAGTEAFF.

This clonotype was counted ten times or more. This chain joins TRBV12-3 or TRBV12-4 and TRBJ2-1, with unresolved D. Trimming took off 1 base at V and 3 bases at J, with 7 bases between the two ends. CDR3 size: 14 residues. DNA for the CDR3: TGTGCCAGCAGTTTAGTCTGGGGCTACAATGAGCAGTTCTTC. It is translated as CASSLVWGYNEQFF.

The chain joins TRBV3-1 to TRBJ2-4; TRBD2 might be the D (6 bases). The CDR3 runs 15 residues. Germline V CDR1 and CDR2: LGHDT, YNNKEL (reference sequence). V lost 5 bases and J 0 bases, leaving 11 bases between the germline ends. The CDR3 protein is CASSSGEVAKNIQYF. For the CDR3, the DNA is TGTGCCAGCAGCTCGGGAGAGGTAGCCAAAAACATTCAGTACTTC.

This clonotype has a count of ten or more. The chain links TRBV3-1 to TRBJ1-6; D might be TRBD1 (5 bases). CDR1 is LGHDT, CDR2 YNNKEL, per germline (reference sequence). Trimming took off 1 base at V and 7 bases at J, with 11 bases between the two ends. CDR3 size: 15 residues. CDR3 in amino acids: CASSQAGTSNSPLHF. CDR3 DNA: TGTGCCAGCAGCCAAGCTGGGACGTCGAATTCACCCCTCCACTTT.

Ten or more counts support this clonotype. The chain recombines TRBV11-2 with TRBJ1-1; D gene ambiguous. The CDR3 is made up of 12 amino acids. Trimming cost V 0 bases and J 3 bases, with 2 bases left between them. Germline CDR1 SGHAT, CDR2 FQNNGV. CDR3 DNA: TGTGCCAGCAGCTTAGATTACACTGAAGCTTTCTTT. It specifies CASSLDYTEAFF.

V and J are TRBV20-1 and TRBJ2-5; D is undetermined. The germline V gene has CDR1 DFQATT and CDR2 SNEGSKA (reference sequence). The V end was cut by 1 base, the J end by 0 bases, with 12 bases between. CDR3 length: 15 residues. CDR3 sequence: CSARVQRSYQETQYF. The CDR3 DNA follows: TGCAGTGCTAGAGTCCAGCGCTCGTACCAAGAGACCCAGTACTTC.

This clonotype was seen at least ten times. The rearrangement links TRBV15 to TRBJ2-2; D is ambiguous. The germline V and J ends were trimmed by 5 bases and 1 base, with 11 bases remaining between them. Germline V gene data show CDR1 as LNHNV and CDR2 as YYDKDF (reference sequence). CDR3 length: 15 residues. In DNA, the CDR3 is TGTGCCACCAGCGGCTATGACGGGAACACCGGGGAGCTGTTTTTT. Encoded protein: CATSGYDGNTGELFF. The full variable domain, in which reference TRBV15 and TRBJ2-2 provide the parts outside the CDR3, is DAMVIQNPRYQVTQFGKPVTLSCSQTLNHNVMYWYQQKSSQAPKLLFHYYDKDFNNEADTPDNFQSRRPNTSFCFLDIRSPGLGDTAMYLCATSGYDGNTGELFFGEGSRLTVL.

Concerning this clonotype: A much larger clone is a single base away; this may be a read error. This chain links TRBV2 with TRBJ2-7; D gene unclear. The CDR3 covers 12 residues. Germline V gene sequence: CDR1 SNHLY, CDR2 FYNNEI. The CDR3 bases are TGTGCCAGCAGTGTAAGAGCCTACGAGCAGCACTTC. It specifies CASSVRAYEQHF.

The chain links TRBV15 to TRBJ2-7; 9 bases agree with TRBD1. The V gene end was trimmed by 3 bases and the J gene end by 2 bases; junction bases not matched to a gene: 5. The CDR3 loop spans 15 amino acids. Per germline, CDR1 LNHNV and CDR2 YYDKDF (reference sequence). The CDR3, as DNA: TGTGCCACCAGCAGTAGACAGGGGGTCCCCTACGAGCAGTACTTC. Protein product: CATSSRQGVPYEQYF. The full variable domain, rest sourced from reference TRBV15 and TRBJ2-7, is DAMVIQNPRYQVTQFGKPVTLSCSQTLNHNVMYWYQQKSSQAPKLLFHYYDKDFNNEADTPDNFQSRRPNTSFCFLDIRSPGLGDTAMYLCATSSRQGVPYEQYFGPGTRLTVT.

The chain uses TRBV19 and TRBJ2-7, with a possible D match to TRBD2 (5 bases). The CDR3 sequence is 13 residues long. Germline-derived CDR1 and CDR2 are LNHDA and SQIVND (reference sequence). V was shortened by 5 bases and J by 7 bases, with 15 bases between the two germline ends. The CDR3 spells CASSVGVYNEQYF. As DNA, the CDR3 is TGTGCCAGTAGTGTGGGAGTCTACAATGAGCAGTACTTC.

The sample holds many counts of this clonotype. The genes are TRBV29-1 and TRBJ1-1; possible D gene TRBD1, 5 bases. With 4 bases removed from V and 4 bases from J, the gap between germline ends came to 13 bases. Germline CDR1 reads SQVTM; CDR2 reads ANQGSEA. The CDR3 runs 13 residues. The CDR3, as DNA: TGCAGCGTTGTGCCAGGGAAGGGCACTGAAGCTTTCTTT. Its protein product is CSVVPGKGTEAFF.

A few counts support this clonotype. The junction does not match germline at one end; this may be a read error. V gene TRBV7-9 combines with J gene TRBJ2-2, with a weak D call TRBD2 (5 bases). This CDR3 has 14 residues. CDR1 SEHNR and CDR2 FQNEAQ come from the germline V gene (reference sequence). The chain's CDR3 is CASGLRQQDGELVF. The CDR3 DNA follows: TGTGCCAGCGGCTTACGGCAGCAGGACGGGGAGCTGGTTTTT.